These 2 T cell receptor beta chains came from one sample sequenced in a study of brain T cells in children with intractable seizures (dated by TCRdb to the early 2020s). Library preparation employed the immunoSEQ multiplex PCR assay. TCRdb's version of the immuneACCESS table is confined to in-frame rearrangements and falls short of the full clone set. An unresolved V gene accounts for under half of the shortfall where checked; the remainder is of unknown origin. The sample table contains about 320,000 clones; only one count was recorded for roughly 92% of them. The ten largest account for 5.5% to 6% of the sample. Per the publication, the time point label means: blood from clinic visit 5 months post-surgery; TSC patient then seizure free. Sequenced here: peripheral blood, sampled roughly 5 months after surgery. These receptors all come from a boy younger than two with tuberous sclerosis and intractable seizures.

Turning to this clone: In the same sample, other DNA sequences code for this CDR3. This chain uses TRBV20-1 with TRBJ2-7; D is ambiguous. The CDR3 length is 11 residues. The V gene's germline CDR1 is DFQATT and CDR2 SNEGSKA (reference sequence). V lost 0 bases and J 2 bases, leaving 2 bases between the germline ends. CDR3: CSARDAYEQYF. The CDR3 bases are TGCAGTGCTAGAGACGCCTACGAGCAGTACTTC.

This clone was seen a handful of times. Written as DNA, the CDR3 is TGTGCCAGCAGCCAACCTCCGGGACACGGATCCTACGAGCAGTACTTC. Protein product: CASSQPPGHGSYEQYF. V and J are TRBV3-1 (or the pseudogene TRBV3-2) and TRBJ2-7, with D perhaps matching TRBD1 (6 bases). V was trimmed by 2 bases and J by 1 base, leaving 15 bases between them. In germline, CDR1 is LGHDT, CDR2 YNNKEL (reference sequence). The CDR3 covers 16 residues.